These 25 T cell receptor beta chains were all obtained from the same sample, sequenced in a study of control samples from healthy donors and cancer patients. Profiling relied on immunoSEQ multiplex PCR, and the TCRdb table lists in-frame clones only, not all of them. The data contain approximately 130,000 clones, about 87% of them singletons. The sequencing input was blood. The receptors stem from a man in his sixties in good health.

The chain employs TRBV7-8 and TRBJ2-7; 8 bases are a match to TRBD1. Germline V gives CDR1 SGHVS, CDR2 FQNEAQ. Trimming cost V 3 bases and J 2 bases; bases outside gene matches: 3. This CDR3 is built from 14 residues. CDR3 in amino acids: CASSFVQGAYEQYF. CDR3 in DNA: TGTGCCAGCAGCTTTGTACAGGGGGCCTACGAGCAGTACTTC.

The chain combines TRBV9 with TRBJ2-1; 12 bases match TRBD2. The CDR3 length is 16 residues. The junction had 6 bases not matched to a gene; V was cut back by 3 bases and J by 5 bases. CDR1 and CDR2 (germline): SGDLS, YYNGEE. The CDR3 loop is CASSAELAGGNNEQFF. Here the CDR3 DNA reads TGTGCCAGCAGCGCCGAACTAGCGGGGGGAAACAATGAGCAGTTCTTC.

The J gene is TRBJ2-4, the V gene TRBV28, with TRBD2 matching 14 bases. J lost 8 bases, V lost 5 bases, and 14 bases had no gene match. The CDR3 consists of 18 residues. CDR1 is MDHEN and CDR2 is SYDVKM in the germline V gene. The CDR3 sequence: CASSDDLRLAGGLDIQYF. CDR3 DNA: TGTGCCAGCAGTGACGACCTGAGACTAGCGGGGGGGCTAGACATTCAGTACTTC.

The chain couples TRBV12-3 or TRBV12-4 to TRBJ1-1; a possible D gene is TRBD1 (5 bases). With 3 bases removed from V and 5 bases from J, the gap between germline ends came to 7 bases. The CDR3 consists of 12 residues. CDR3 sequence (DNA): TGTGCCAGCAGTTTCCCAGGGACTGAAGCTTTCTTT. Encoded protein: CASSFPGTEAFF.

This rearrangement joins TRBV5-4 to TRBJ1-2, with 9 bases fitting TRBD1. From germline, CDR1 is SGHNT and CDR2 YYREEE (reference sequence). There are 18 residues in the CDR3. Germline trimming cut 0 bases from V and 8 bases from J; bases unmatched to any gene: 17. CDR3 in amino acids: CASSLGLFAGTGNRGYTF. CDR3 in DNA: TGTGCCAGCAGCTTGGGACTCTTTGCCGGGACAGGGAATAGGGGCTACACCTTC.

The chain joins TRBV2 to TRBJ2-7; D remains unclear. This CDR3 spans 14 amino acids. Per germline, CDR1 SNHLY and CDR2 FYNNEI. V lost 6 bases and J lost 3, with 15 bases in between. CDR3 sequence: CASSRRLIDYEQYF. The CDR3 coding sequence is TGTGCCAGCAGCAGACGGCTGATTGACTACGAGCAGTACTTC.

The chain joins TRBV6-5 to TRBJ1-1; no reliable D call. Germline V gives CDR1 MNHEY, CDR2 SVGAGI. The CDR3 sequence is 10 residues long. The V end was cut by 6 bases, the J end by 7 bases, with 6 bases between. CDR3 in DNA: TGTGCCAGCAGGTGGAATGAAGCTTTCTTT. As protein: CASRWNEAFF.

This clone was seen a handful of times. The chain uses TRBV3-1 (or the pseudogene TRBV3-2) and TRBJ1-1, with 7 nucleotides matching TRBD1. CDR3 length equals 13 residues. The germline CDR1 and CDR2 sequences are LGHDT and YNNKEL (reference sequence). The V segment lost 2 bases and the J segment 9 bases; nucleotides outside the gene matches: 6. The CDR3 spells CASSQSGGGKAFF. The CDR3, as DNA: TGTGCCAGCAGCCAAAGTGGAGGGGGCAAAGCTTTCTTT.

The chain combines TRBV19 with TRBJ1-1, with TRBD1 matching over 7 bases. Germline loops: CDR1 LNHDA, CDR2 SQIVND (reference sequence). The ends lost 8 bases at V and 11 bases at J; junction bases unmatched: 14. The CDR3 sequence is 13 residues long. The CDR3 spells CASYDRVKGTAFF. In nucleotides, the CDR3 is TGTGCCAGTTACGACAGGGTTAAAGGTACGGCTTTCTTT. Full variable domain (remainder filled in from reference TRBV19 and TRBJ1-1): DGGITQSPKYLFRKEGQNVTLSCEQNLNHDAMYWYRQDPGQGLRLIYYSQIVNDFQKGDIAEGYSVSREKKESFPLTVTSAQKNPTAFYLCASYDRVKGTAFFGQGTRLTVV.

The CDR3 reads CASSSLLAGYSYEQYF. The CDR3 DNA reads as TGTGCCAGCAGCTCATTACTAGCGGGGTACTCCTACGAGCAGTACTTC. The gene calls are TRBV5-5 and TRBJ2-7, with 10 bases fitting TRBD2. This CDR3 contains 16 residues. CDR1 and CDR2 from the germline V gene are SGHKS and YYEKEE (reference sequence). V gave up 3 bases and J gave up 0 bases; unmatched junction bases: 6.

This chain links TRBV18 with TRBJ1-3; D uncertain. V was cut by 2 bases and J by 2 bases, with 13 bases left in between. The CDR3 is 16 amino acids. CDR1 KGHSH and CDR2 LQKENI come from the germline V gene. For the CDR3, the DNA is TGTGCCAGCTCACCATTGGGAGGGATTACTGGAAACACCATATATTTT. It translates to CASSPLGGITGNTIYF.

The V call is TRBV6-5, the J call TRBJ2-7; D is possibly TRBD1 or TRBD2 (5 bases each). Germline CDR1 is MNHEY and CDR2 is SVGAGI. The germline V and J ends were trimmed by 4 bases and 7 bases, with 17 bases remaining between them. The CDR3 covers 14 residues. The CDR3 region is CASSWGTALGEQYF. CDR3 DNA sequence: TGTGCCAGCAGTTGGGGGACGGCTCTCGGTGAGCAGTACTTC.

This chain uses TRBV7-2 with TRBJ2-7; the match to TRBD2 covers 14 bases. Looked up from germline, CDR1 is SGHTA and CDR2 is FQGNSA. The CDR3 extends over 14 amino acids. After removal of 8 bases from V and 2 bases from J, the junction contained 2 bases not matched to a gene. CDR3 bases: TGTGCCAGCCGACTAGCGGGGGGGGCCTACGAGCAGTACTTC. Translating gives CASRLAGGAYEQYF.

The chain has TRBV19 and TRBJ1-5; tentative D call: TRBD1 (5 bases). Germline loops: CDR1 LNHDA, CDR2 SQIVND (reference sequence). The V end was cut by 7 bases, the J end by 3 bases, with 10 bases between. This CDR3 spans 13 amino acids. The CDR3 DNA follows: TGTGCCAGTAAGACAGCTCCCAATCAGCCCCAGCATTTT. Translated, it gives CASKTAPNQPQHF.

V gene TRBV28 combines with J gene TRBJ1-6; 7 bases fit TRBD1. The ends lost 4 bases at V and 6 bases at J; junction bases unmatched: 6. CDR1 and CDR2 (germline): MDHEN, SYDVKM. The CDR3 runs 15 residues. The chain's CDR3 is CASSSPTGTNSPLHF. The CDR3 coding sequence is TGTGCCAGCAGTTCCCCGACAGGGACTAATTCACCCCTCCACTTT. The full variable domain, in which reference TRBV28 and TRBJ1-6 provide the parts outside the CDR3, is DVKVTQSSRYLVKRTGEKVFLECVQDMDHENMFWYRQDPGLGLRLIYFSYDVKMKEKGDIPEGYSVSREKKERFSLILESASTNQTSMYLCASSSPTGTNSPLHFGNGTRLTVT.

The CDR3 DNA reads TGTGCCAGCTTCCAATTGGGCCGGTACGAGCAGTACTTC. It is translated as CASFQLGRYEQYF. The J gene is TRBJ2-7, the V gene TRBV2; D ambiguous. Germline V gene sequence: CDR1 SNHLY, CDR2 FYNNEI. The CDR3 runs to 13 residues. Trimming took 8 bases from V and 4 from J, leaving 15 bases between them.

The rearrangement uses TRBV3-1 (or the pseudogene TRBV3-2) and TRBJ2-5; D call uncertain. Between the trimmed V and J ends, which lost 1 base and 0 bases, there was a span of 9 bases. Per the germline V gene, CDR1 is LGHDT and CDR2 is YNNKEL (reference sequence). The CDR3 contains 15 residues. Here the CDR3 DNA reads TGTGCCAGCAGCCAAGGGCGCCTGGACCAAGAGACCCAGTACTTC. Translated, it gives CASSQGRLDQETQYF.

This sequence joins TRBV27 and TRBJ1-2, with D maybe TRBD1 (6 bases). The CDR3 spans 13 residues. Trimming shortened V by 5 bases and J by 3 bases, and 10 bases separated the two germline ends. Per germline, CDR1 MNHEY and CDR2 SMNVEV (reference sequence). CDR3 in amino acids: CASSNQGHYGYTF. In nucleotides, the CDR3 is TGTGCCAGCAGTAATCAGGGGCACTATGGCTACACCTTC.

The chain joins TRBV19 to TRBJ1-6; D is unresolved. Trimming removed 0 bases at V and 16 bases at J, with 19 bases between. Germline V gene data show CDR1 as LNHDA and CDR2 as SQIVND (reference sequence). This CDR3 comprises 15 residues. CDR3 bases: TGTGCCAGTAGTATAGAAGTAGAGGCGGATAACTTTCTCCACTTT. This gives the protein CASSIEVEADNFLHF.

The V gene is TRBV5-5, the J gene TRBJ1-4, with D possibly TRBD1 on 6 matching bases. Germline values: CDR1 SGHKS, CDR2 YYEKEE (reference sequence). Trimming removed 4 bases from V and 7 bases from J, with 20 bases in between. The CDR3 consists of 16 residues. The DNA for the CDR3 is TGTGCCAGCAGCCTGGGAACAGGGTATTACGGTGAAAAACTGTTTTTT. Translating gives CASSLGTGYYGEKLFF. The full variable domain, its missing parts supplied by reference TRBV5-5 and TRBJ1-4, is DAGVTQSPTHLIKTRGQQVTLRCSPISGHKSVSWYQQVLGQGPQFIFQYYEKEERGRGNFPDRFSARQFPNYSSELNVNALLLGDSALYLCASSLGTGYYGEKLFFGSGTQLSVL.

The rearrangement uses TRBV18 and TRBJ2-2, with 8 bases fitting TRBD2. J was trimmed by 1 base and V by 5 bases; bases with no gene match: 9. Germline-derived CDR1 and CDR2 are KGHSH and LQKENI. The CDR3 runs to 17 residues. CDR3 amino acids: CASSGSSGGLNTGELFF. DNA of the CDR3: TGTGCCAGCTCAGGATCCAGCGGGGGCCTGAACACCGGGGAGCTGTTTTTT. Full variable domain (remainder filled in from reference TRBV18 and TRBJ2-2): NAGVMQNPRHLVRRRGQEARLRCSPMKGHSHVYWYRQLPEEGLKFMVYLQKENIIDESGMPKERFSAEFPKEGPSILRIQQVVRGDSAAYFCASSGSSGGLNTGELFFGEGSRLTVL.

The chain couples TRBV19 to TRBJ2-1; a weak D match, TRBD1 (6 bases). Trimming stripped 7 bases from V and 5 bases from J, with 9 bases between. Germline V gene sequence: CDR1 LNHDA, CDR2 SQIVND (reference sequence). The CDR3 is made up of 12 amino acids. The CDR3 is CASTRTDNEQFF. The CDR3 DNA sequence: TGTGCCAGTACACGGACAGACAATGAGCAGTTCTTC.

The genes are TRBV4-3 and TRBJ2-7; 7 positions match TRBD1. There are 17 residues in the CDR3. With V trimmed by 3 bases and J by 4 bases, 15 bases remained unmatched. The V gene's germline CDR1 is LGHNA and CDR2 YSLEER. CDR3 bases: TGCGCCAGCAGCCACCGCTCAGGGACAGAATCTGTTTACGAGCAGTACTTC. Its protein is CASSHRSGTESVYEQYF.

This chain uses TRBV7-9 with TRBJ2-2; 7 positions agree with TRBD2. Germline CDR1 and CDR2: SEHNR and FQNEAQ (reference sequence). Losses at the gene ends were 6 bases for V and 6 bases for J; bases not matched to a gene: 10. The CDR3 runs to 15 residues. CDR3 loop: CASRLSSGGAGELFF. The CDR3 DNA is TGTGCCAGCAGATTGTCTAGCGGCGGGGCCGGGGAGCTGTTTTTT.

Here the CDR3 DNA reads TGTGCCAGTAGTATTCTAGGGACAGGGCATTTGACAACCGCTACTGGGGCCAACGTCCTGACTTTC. It yields the protein CASSILGTGHLTTATGANVLTF. This rearrangement joins TRBV19 to TRBJ2-6; 9 bases are a match to TRBD1. After removal of 3 bases from V and 2 bases from J, the junction contained 20 bases not matched to a gene. The germline V gene encodes CDR1 LNHDA and CDR2 SQIVND (reference sequence). The CDR3 length is 22 residues.